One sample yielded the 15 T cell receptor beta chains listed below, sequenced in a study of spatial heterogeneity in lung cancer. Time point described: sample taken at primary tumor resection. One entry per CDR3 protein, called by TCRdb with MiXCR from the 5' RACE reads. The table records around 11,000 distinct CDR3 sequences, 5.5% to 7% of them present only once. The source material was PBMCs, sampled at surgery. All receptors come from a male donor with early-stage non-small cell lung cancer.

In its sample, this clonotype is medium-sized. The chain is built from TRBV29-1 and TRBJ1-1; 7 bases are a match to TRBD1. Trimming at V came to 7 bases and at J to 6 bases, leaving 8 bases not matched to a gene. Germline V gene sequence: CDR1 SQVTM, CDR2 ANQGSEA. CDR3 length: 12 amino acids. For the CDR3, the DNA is TGCAGCGCCCTACAGGGGCGAGCTGAAGCTTTCTTT. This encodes CSALQGRAEAFF.

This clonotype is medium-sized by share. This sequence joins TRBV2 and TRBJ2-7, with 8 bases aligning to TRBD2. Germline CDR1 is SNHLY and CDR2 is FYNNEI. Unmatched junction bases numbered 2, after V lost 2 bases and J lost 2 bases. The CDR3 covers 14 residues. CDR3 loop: CASSELAGTYEQYF. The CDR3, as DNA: TGTGCCAGCAGTGAACTAGCGGGTACCTACGAGCAGTACTTC.

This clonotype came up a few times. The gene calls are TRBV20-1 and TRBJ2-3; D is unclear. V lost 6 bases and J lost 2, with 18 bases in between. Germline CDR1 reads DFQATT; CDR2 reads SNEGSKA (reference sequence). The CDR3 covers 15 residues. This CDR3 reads CSAPLSRSVTDTQYF. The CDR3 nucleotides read TGCAGTGCCCCGCTTTCCCGATCCGTCACAGATACGCAGTATTTT.

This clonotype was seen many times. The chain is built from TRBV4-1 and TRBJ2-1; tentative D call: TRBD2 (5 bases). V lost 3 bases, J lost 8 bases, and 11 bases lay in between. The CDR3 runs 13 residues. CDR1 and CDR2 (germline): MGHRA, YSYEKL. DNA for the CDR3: TGCGCCAGCAGCCATGGGAGAGAGGATGAGCAGTTCTTC. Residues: CASSHGREDEQFF.

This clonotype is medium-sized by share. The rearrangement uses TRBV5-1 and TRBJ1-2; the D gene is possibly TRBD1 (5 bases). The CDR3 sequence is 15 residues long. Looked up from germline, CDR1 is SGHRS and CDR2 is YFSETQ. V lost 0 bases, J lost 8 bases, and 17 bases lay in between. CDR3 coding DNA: TGCGCCAGCAGCTTGGCTGCTGGCTCCGGGGACGGCTACACCTTC. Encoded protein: CASSLAAGSGDGYTF.

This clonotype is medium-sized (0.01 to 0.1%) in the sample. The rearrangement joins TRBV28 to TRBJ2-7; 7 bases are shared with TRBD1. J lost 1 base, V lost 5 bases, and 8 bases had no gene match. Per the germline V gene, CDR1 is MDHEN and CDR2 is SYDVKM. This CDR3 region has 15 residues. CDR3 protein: CASSPGDSASYEQYF. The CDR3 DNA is TGTGCCAGCAGTCCCGGGGACAGTGCTTCCTACGAGCAGTACTTC.

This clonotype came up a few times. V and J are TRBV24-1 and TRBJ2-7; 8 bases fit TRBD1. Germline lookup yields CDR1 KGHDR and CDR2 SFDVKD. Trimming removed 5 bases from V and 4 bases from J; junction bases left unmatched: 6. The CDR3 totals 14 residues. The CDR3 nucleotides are TGTGCCACCAGTGCAGGGGGCGTATCATACGAGCAGTACTTC. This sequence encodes CATSAGGVSYEQYF.

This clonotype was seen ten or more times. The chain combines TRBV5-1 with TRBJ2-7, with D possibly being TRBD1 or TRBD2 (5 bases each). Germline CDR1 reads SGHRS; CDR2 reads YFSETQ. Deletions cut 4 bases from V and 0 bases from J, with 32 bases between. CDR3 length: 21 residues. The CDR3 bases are TGCGCCAGCAGCAGGTGGCCCGGGACCCACCTTGAGGGCTACAGCTCCTACGAGCAGTACTTC. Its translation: CASSRWPGTHLEGYSSYEQYF.

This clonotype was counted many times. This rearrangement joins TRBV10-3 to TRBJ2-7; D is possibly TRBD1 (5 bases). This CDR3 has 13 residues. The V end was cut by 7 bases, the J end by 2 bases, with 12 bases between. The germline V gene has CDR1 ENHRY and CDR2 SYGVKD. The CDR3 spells CAIKGASTYEQYF. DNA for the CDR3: TGTGCCATCAAAGGGGCATCTACCTACGAGCAGTACTTC.

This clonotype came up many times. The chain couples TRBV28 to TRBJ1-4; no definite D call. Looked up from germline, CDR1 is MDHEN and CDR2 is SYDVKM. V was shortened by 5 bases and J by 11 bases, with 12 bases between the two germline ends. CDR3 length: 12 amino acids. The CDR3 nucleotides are TGTGCCAGCAGTCCGGGGTCCGTGAAACTGTTTTTT. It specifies CASSPGSVKLFF.

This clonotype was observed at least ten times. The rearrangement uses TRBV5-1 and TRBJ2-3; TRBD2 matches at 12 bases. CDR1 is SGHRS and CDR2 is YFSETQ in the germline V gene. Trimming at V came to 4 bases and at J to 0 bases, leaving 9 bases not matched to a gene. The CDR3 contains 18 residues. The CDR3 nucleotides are TGCGCCAGCAGCCTACCTGGACTAGCGGGGACCAGCACAGATACGCAGTATTTT. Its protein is CASSLPGLAGTSTDTQYF.

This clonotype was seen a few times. CDR3 residues: CASSYSGGRTDTQYF. The CDR3 DNA follows: TGTGCCAGCAGTTACTCGGGGGGCCGCACAGATACGCAGTATTTT. The chain joins TRBV6-6 to TRBJ2-3, with D tentatively TRBD1 or TRBD2 (6 bases each). CDR1 is MNHNY, CDR2 SVGAGI, per germline (reference sequence). This CDR3 spans 15 amino acids. The V end lost 0 bases, the J end lost 1 base, and 8 bases lay between the germline ends.

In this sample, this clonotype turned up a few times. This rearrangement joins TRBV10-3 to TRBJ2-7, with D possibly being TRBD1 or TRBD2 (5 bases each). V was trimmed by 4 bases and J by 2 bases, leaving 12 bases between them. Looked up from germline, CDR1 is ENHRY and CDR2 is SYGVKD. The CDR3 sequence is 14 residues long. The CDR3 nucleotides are TGTGCCATCAGTGTGGGGGATGACGCCTACGAGCAGTACTTC. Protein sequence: CAISVGDDAYEQYF.

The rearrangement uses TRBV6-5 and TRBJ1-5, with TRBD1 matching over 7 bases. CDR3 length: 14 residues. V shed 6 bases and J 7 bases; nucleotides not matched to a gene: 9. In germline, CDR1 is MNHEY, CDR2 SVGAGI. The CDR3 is CASSSRQGPQPQHF. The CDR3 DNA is TGTGCCAGCAGCTCTAGACAGGGCCCCCAGCCCCAGCATTTT.

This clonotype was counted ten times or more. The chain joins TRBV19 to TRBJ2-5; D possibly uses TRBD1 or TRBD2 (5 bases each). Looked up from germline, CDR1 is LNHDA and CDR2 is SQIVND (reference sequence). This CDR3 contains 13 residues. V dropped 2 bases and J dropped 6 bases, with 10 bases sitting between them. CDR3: CASSIQTGQTQYF. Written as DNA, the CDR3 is TGTGCCAGTAGTATACAGACGGGACAGACCCAGTACTTC.